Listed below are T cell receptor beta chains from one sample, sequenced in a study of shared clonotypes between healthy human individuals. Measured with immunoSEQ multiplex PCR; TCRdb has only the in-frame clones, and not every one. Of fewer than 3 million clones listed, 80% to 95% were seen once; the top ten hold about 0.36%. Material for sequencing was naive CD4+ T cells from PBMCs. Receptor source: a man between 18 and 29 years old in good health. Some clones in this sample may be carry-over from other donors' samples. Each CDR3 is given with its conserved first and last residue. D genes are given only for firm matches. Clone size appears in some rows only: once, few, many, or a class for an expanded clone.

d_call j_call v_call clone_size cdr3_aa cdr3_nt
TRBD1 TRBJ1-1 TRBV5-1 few CASSTGQGNTEAFF TGCGCCAGCAGCACAGGACAGGGTAACACTGAAGCTTTCTTT
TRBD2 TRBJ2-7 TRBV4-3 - CASSQALAGGAYEQYF TGCGCCAGCAGCCAAGCGCTAGCGGGAGGGGCCTACGAGCAGTACTTC
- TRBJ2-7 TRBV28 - CASRDSGSEQYF TGTGCCAGCCGGGACTCTGGGAGCGAGCAGTACTTC
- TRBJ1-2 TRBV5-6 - CASSPGTTGSYTF TGTGCCAGCAGCCCCGGGACGACGGGGAGCTACACCTTC
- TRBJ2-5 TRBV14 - CASSPLISAGKETQYF TGTGCCAGCAGCCCCCTAATCTCTGCGGGCAAAGAGACCCAGTACTTC
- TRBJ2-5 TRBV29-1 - CTVLPPGETQYF TGCACCGTGTTACCGCCCGGGGAGACCCAGTACTTC
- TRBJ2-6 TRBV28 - CASSLSKGANVLTF TGTGCCAGCAGTTTATCAAAAGGGGCCAACGTCCTGACTTTC
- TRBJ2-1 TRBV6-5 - CASSVRVDYNEQFF TGTGCCAGCAGTGTGAGGGTTGACTACAATGAGCAGTTCTTC
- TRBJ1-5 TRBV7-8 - CASSLDRNQPQHF TGTGCCAGCAGCTTAGATCGCAATCAGCCCCAGCATTTT
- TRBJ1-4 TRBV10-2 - CAARDKMRGNEKLFF TGCGCCGCTCGGGACAAGATGCGGGGTAATGAAAAACTGTTTTTT
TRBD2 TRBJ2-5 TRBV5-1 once CASSPSPSGRSLQETQYF TGCGCCAGCAGCCCCTCCCCTAGCGGGAGGTCGCTCCAAGAGACCCAGTACTTC
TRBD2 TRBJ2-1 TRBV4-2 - CASSQEAGVAYNEQFF TGTGCCAGCAGCCAGGAAGCGGGAGTCGCCTACAATGAGCAGTTCTTC
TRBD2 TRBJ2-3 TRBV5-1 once CASSLVLAGTDTQYF TGCGCCAGCAGCTTGGTACTAGCGGGCACAGATACGCAGTATTTT
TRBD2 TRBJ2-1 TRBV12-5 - CASGLKPGLAGPGRYNEQFF TGTGCTAGTGGTTTGAAGCCGGGACTAGCGGGCCCAGGTAGGTACAATGAGCAGTTCTTC
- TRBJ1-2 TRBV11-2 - CASSTEPSDYGYTF TGTGCCAGCAGCACGGAACCGTCGGACTATGGCTACACCTTC
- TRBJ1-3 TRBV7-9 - CASSAFRDNSGNTIYF TGTGCCAGCAGCGCCTTCCGGGACAACTCTGGAAACACCATATATTTT
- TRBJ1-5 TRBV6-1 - CASSDTGNQPQHF TGTGCCAGCAGTGATACGGGCAATCAGCCCCAGCATTTT
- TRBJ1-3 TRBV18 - CASSPRGHSGNTIYF TGTGCCAGCTCACCTCGGGGCCACTCTGGAAACACCATATATTTT
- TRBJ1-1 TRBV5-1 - CASSPQGPNTEAFF TGCGCCAGCAGCCCTCAGGGACCCAACACTGAAGCTTTCTTT
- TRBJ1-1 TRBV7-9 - CASSLDGRGTEAFF TGTGCCAGCAGCCTGGACGGCCGCGGCACTGAAGCTTTCTTT
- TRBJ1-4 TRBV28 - CASSLKPGSNEKLFF TGTGCCAGCAGTTTAAAGCCAGGGTCTAATGAAAAACTGTTTTTT
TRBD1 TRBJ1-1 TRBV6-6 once CATTTGVGNTEAFF TGTGCCACCACGACAGGGGTCGGGAACACTGAAGCTTTCTTT
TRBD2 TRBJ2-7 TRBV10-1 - CASSDSISGRDEQYF TGCGCCAGCAGCGACTCCATTAGCGGGAGAGACGAGCAGTACTTC
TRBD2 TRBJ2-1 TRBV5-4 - CASSLGLAGDYNEQFF TGTGCCAGCAGCTTGGGCCTAGCGGGGGACTACAATGAGCAGTTCTTC
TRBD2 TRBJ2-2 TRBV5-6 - CASTILAGATGELFF TGTGCCAGCACGATCCTAGCGGGAGCCACCGGGGAGCTGTTTTTT
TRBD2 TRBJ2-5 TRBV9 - CASSGTSLETQYF TGTGCCAGCAGCGGGACTAGCCTAGAGACCCAGTACTTC
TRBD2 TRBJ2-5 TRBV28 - CASSPLGGSQETQYF TGTGCCAGCAGTCCCCTGGGCGGGAGTCAGGAGACCCAGTACTTC
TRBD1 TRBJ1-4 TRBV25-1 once CASSGGTGEKLFF TGTGCCAGCAGTGGAGGGACAGGTGAAAAACTGTTTTTT
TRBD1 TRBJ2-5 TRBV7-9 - CASSPGQGTEETQYF TGTGCCAGCAGCCCGGGACAGGGAACAGAAGAGACCCAGTACTTC
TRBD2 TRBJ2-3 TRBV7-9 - CASSLGTSGRGRTDTQYF TGTGCCAGCAGCCTTGGGACTAGCGGGAGGGGACGCACAGATACGCAGTATTTT
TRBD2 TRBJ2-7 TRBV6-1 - CASREGTSHYEQYF TGTGCCAGCAGGGAGGGGACTAGCCACTACGAGCAGTACTTC
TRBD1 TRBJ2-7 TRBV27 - CASSFRGHEQYF TGTGCCAGCAGTTTCAGGGGGCACGAGCAGTACTTC
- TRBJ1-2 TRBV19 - CASSIEGHYGYTF TGTGCCAGTAGTATAGAGGGTCACTATGGCTACACCTTC